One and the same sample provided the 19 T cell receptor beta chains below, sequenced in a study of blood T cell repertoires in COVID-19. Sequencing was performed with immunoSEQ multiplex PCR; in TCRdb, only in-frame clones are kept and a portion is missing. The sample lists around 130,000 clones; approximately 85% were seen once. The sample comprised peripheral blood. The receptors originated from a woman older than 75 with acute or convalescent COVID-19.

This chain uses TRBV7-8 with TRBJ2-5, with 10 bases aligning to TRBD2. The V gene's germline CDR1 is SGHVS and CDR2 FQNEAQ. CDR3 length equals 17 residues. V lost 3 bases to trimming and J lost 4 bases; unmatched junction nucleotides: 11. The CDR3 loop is CASSLVLAGAGGETQYF. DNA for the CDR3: TGTGCCAGCAGCTTGGTCCTAGCGGGAGCCGGGGGAGAGACCCAGTACTTC. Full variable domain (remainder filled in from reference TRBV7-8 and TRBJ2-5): GAGVSQSPRYKVAKRGQDVALRCDPISGHVSLFWYQQALGQGPEFLTYFQNEAQLDKSGLPSDRFFAERPEGSVSTLKIQRTQQEDSAVYLCASSLVLAGAGGETQYFGPGTRLLVL.

The CDR3 DNA follows: TGCGCCAGCAGCCCCACAGGGGGCCGGACTGAAGCTTTCTTT. Protein: CASSPTGGRTEAFF. The rearrangement links TRBV5-1 to TRBJ1-1; TRBD1 aligns across 9 bases. CDR1 is SGHRS and CDR2 is YFSETQ in the germline V gene. V dropped 4 bases and J dropped 5; count of bases not matched to a gene: 6. The CDR3 runs to 14 residues.

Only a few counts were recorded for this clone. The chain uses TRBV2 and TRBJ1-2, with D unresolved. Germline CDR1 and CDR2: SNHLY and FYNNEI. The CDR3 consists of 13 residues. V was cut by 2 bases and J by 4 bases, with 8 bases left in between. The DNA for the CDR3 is TGTGCCAGCAGTGAAACAGATCCCTATGGCTACACCTTC. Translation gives CASSETDPYGYTF.

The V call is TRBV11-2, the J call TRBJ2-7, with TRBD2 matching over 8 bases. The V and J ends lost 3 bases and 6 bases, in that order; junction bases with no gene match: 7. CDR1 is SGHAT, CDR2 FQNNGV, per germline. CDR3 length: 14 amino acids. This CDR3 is CASSFGAGGLEQYF. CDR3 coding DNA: TGTGCCAGCAGCTTTGGCGCGGGGGGCCTCGAGCAGTACTTC.

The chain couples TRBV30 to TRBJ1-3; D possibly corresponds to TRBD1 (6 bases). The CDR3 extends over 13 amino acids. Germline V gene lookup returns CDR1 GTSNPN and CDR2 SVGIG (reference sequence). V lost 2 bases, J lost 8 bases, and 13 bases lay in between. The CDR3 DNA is TGTGCCTGGAGTTTGGGGGCGATTGACACCATATATTTT. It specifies CAWSLGAIDTIYF.

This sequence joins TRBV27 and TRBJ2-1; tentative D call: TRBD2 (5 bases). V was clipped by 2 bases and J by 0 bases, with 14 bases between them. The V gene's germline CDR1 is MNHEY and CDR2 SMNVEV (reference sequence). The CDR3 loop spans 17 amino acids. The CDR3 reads CASSLGLFSSSYNEQFF. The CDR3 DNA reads TGTGCCAGCAGTTTAGGACTTTTTTCTAGCTCCTACAATGAGCAGTTCTTC.

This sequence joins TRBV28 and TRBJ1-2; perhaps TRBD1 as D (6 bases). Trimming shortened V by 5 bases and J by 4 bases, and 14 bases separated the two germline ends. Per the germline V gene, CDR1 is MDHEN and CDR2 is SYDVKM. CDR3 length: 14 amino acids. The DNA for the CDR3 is TGTGCCAGCAGTCAGGCAGGGGTCGTCTATGGCTACACCTTC. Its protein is CASSQAGVVYGYTF.

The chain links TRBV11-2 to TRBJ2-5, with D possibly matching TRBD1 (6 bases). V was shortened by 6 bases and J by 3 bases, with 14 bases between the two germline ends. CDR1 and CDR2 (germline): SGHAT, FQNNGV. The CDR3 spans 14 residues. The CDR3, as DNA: TGTGCCAGCAGAGTTCGGACAGACGAAGAGACCCAGTACTTC. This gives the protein CASRVRTDEETQYF.

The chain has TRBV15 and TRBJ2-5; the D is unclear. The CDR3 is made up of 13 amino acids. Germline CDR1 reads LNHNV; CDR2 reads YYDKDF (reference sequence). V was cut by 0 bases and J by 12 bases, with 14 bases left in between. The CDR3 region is CATSRERPHAEYF. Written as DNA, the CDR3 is TGTGCCACCAGCAGAGAGAGGCCCCACGCGGAGTACTTC.

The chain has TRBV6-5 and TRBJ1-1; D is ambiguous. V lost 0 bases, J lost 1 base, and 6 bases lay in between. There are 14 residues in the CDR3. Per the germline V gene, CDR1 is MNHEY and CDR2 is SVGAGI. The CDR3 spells CASSYSGANTEAFF. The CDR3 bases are TGTGCCAGCAGTTACTCGGGAGCGAACACTGAAGCTTTCTTT.

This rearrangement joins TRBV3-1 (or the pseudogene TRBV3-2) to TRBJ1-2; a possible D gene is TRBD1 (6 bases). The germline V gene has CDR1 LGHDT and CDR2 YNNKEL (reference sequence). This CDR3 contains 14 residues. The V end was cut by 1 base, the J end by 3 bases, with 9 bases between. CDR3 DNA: TGTGCCAGCAGCCAAGCGACAGGATACTATGGCTACACCTTC. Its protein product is CASSQATGYYGYTF.

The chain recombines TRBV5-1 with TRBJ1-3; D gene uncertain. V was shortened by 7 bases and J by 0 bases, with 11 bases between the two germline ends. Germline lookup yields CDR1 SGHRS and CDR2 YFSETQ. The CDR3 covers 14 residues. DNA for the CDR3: TGCGCCAGCTGCTCTGAGGGCTCTGGAAACACCATATATTTT. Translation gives CASCSEGSGNTIYF.

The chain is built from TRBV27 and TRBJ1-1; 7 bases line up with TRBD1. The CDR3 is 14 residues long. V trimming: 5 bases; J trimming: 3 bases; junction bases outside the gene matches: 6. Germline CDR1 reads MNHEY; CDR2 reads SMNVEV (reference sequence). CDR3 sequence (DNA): TGTGCCAGCAGTCCCGGGGACAGATACACTGAAGCTTTCTTT. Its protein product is CASSPGDRYTEAFF.

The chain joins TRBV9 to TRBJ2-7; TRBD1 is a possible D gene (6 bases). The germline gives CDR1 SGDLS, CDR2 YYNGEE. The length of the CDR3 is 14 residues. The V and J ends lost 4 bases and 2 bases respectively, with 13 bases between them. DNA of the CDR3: TGTGCCAGCAGCCTAGACAGGCCACCCTACGAGCAGTACTTC. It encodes CASSLDRPPYEQYF.

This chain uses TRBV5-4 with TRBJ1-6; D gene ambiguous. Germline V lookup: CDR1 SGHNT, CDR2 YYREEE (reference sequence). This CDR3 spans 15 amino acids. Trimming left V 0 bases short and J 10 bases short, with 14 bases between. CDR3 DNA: TGTGCCAGCAGCTTGGAGGAGGGTACTTTGTCACCCCTCCACTTT. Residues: CASSLEEGTLSPLHF.

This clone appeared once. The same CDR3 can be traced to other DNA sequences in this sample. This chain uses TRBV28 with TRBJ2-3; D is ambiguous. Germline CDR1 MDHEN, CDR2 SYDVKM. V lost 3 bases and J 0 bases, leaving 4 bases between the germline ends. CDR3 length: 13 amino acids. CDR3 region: CASSLSSTDTQYF. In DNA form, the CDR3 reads TGTGCCAGCAGTTTGAGTAGCACAGATACGCAGTATTTT.

In DNA, the CDR3 is TGTGCCAGCAGTTTACTCGGTACTAGAGTCCCCGAGCAGTACTTC. This sequence encodes CASSLLGTRVPEQYF. This rearrangement joins TRBV27 to TRBJ2-7; D is possibly TRBD2 (5 bases). The CDR3 is 15 residues long. Trimming removed 2 bases at V and 6 bases at J, with 17 bases between. The germline V gene has CDR1 MNHEY and CDR2 SMNVEV (reference sequence).

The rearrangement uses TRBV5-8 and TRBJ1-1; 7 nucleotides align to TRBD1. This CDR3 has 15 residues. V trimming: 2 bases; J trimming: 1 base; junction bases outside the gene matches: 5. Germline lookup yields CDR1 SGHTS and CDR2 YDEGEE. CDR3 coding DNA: TGTGCCAGCAGCTTAGACAGGGTCTGGAACACTGAAGCTTTCTTT. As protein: CASSLDRVWNTEAFF.

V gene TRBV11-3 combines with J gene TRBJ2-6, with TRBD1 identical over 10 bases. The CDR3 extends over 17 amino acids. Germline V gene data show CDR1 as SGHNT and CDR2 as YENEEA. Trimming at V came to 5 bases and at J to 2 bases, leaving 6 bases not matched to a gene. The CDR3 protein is CASSPGQGVAGANVLTF. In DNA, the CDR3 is TGTGCCAGCAGCCCCGGACAGGGGGTGGCTGGGGCCAACGTCCTGACTTTC.